The TCR beta chain under discussion was sequenced for a study of cytomegalovirus exposure and HLA in healthy donors. The CDR3 runs to 13 residues. Trimming stripped 1 base from V and 7 bases from J, with 10 bases between. The germline CDR1 and CDR2 sequences are SEHNR and FQNEAQ (reference sequence). The PCR used 60 Vbeta and 13 Jbeta primers. Sequenced by immunoSEQ multiplex PCR; TCRdb stores in-frame clones only, minus some. Of around 90,000 clones detected, roughly 86% appear once; the ten largest clones hold roughly 8.3%. The specimen sequenced was PBMCs. The chain combines TRBV7-9 with TRBJ1-2; possible D gene TRBD1, 5 bases. This TCR derives from a man aged 25-45 years in good health and CMV-seropositive. CDR3 DNA sequence: TGTGCCAGCAGCTTAGGAACAGGTGGTGGCTACACCTTC. This encodes CASSLGTGGGYTF.